The 25 T cell receptor beta chains given below trace back to one sample, sequenced in a study of graft-versus-host responses after intestinal transplantation. No antigen has been identified for these receptors. Libraries were prepared by immunoSEQ multiplex PCR; TCRdb keeps only in-frame clonotypes and omits some of them. The top ten clones hold roughly 0.11% of a sample with more than 100,000 clones, 80% to 95% of them seen once. The source was unstimulated CD4+ T cells sorted from spleen or lymph node cells, collected before intestinal transplant. All receptors derive from a human donor who received an intestinal transplant.

This chain connects TRBV11-3 to TRBJ2-1, with 9 bases identical to TRBD1. V was clipped by 0 bases and J by 9 bases; unmatched bases: 9. This CDR3 is built from 16 residues. Looked up from germline, CDR1 is SGHNT and CDR2 is YENEEA. CDR3 in DNA: TGTGCCAGCAGCTTAGATGGGGGACAGGGTAGTATTGAGCAGTTCTTC. Protein sequence: CASSLDGGQGSIEQFF.

The V and J genes are TRBV9 and TRBJ1-2; perhaps TRBD1 as D (6 bases). Germline V gene data show CDR1 as SGDLS and CDR2 as YYNGEE. V was cut by 5 bases and J by 2 bases, with 10 bases left in between. This CDR3 has 13 residues. CDR3 region: CASSEQGNYGYTF. Written as DNA, the CDR3 is TGTGCCAGCAGTGAACAGGGCAACTATGGCTACACCTTC.

J is TRBJ1-3 and V is TRBV27; perhaps TRBD1 as D (5 bases). This CDR3 has 13 residues. Deletions cut 3 bases from V and 5 bases from J, with 8 bases between. In germline, CDR1 is MNHEY, CDR2 SMNVEV (reference sequence). The CDR3 DNA sequence: TGTGCCAGCAGTTTGGGGCCTCGAAACACCATATATTTT. It yields the protein CASSLGPRNTIYF.

The chain employs TRBV25-1 and TRBJ1-4; the match to TRBD1 covers 8 bases. Germline V gene lookup returns CDR1 MGHDK and CDR2 SYGVNS. This CDR3 is built from 16 residues. J was trimmed by 4 bases and V by 5 bases; bases with no gene match: 9. The CDR3 sequence is CASSRSPTGVNEKLFF. The CDR3 DNA sequence: TGTGCCAGCAGTCGGTCCCCGACAGGGGTTAATGAAAAACTGTTTTTT.

The V call is TRBV10-3, the J call TRBJ2-7, with 15 bases identical to TRBD2. The CDR3 extends over 16 amino acids. The junction had 4 bases not matched to a gene; V was cut back by 3 bases and J by 4 bases. Per the germline V gene, CDR1 is ENHRY and CDR2 is SYGVKD. The chain's CDR3 is CAISDRTSGRVYEQYF. CDR3 sequence (DNA): TGTGCCATCAGTGACCGGACTAGCGGGAGGGTTTACGAGCAGTACTTC.

J is TRBJ2-7 and V is TRBV27; 8 nucleotides match TRBD1. Looked up from germline, CDR1 is MNHEY and CDR2 is SMNVEV (reference sequence). CDR3 length: 15 amino acids. V shed 5 bases and J 0 bases; nucleotides not matched to a gene: 6. The chain's CDR3 is CASSVTGVSSYEQYF. The CDR3 region has the DNA TGTGCCAGCAGTGTGACAGGGGTTAGCTCCTACGAGCAGTACTTC.

The chain employs TRBV21-1 and TRBJ2-7; the table's D call of TRBD1 was not tested on the DNA. TRBV21-1 is listed as a pseudogene. The CDR3 extends over 13 amino acids. CDR3 nucleotides: TGTGCCAGCAGCAAAGAGGGGGACTACGAGCAGTACTTC. It yields the protein CASSKEGDYEQYF.

CDR3 protein: CASSEWGTSGRAETQYF. The CDR3 coding sequence is TGTGCCAGCAGTGAATGGGGGACTAGCGGGAGAGCAGAGACCCAGTACTTC. J is TRBJ2-5 and V is TRBV2; TRBD2 aligns across 14 bases. CDR1 is SNHLY and CDR2 is FYNNEI in the germline V gene. J gave up 4 bases and V 2 bases, and 6 bases lay outside the gene matches. The CDR3 has 17 amino acids.

The chain has TRBV11-3 and TRBJ2-2; the match to TRBD2 covers 7 bases. This CDR3 is 17 amino acids long. V shed 1 base and J 4 bases; nucleotides not matched to a gene: 9. CDR1 and CDR2 from the germline V gene are SGHNT and YENEEA. DNA of the CDR3: TGTGCCAGCAGCTTAGGGTCCCCAGCGGGAAGCACCGGGGAGCTGTTTTTT. Amino acids: CASSLGSPAGSTGELFF.

The chain uses TRBV5-1 and TRBJ2-3; unclear D gene. V lost 7 bases to trimming and J lost 4 bases, with 19 bases between them. The CDR3 contains 15 residues. In germline, CDR1 is SGHRS, CDR2 YFSETQ. The CDR3 region has the DNA TGCGCCAGCTCTATGGCCCTAAACCCCCCAGATACGCAGTATTTT. Amino acid sequence: CASSMALNPPDTQYF. The full variable domain, rest sourced from reference TRBV5-1 and TRBJ2-3, is KAGVTQTPRYLIKTRGQQVTLSCSPISGHRSVSWYQQTPGQGLQFLFEYFSETQRNKGNFPGRFSGRQFSNSRSEMNVSTLELGDSALYLCASSMALNPPDTQYFGPGTRLTVL.

This clone was seen only once. The chain joins TRBV6-1 to TRBJ1-1; possibly TRBD1 for D (6 bases). V was trimmed by 4 bases and J by 8 bases, leaving 11 bases between them. Germline V gives CDR1 MNHNS, CDR2 SASEGT. The CDR3 has 12 residues. The CDR3 is CASSGDRPEAFF. The CDR3 DNA sequence: TGTGCCAGCAGTGGAGACAGGCCCGAAGCTTTCTTT.

The chain joins TRBV2 to TRBJ2-1; 8 bases agree with TRBD1. This CDR3 is 17 amino acids long. V lost 6 bases and J lost 13; bases outside the gene matches: 23. Germline assignment: CDR1 SNHLY and CDR2 FYNNEI. In nucleotides, the CDR3 is TGTGCCAGCAGCGGGGCGGAACTCCCGGGACAGGAGGGGGGACAGTTCTTC. The encoded protein is CASSGAELPGQEGGQFF.

The J gene is TRBJ1-1, the V gene TRBV2, with TRBD1 as a possible D gene (5 bases). Trimming cost V 5 bases and J 1 base, with 11 bases left between them. Per germline, CDR1 SNHLY and CDR2 FYNNEI. CDR3 length: 14 residues. The CDR3 reads CASSMGVGNTEAFF. CDR3 DNA sequence: TGTGCCAGCAGTATGGGGGTAGGGAACACTGAAGCTTTCTTT.

The rearrangement links TRBV6-5 to TRBJ1-5; the D gene is possibly TRBD1 (5 bases). Trimming left V 11 bases short and J 7 bases short, with 15 bases between. CDR1 and CDR2 (germline): MNHEY, SVGAGI. The CDR3 has 12 amino acids. CDR3 in DNA: TGTGCCGCTGGCAGGGCTGAACAGCCCCAGCATTTT. Encoded protein: CAAGRAEQPQHF.

This chain uses TRBV7-2 with TRBJ2-5; the match to TRBD2 covers 13 bases. This CDR3 contains 16 residues. The V gene end was trimmed by 3 bases and the J gene end by 3 bases; junction bases not matched to a gene: 4. Germline V lookup: CDR1 SGHTA, CDR2 FQGNSA. In DNA form, the CDR3 reads TGTGCCAGCAGCTTTTCTGGGACTAGCGGGAAAGAGACCCAGTACTTC. Encoded protein: CASSFSGTSGKETQYF.

The J gene is TRBJ1-5, the V gene TRBV6-1; D gene uncertain. From germline, CDR1 is MNHNS and CDR2 SASEGT. The CDR3 has 15 residues. The V gene lost 1 base and the J gene lost 1 base, with 8 bases spanning the gap. Here the CDR3 DNA reads TGTGCCAGCAGTGAAGTAGGACGGAGCAATCAGCCCCAGCATTTT. This codes for CASSEVGRSNQPQHF.

The gene calls are TRBV6-5 and TRBJ1-2, with D maybe TRBD1 (6 bases). The length of the CDR3 is 14 residues. The V gene lost 1 base and the J gene lost 1 base, with 7 bases spanning the gap. CDR1 is MNHEY, CDR2 SVGAGI, per germline. Written as DNA, the CDR3 is TGTGCCAGCAGTTACTTAGGGGGTAACTATGGCTACACCTTC. This codes for CASSYLGGNYGYTF.

This chain links TRBV2 with TRBJ2-1; tentatively, D is TRBD1 or TRBD2 (5 bases each). There are 16 residues in the CDR3. Trimming removed 7 bases at V and 5 bases at J, with 21 bases between. The germline CDR1 and CDR2 sequences are SNHLY and FYNNEI. The CDR3 nucleotides read TGTGCCAGCACGAAATCAACCGGGACCTCGAACAATGAGCAGTTCTTC. Translated: CASTKSTGTSNNEQFF. The full variable domain, completed using reference TRBV2 and TRBJ2-1, is EPEVTQTPSHQVTQMGQEVILRCVPISNHLYFYWYRQILGQKVEFLVSFYNNEISEKSEIFDDQFSVERPDGSNFTLKIRSTKLEDSAMYFCASTKSTGTSNNEQFFGPGTRLTVL.

This clone has just one count. DNA for the CDR3: TGTGCCAGCAGCCTTTTGGACAGCGGAAACACCATATATTTT. Amino acids: CASSLLDSGNTIYF. The rearrangement joins TRBV9 to TRBJ1-3; weak D call: TRBD1 (6 bases). Germline assignment: CDR1 SGDLS and CDR2 YYNGEE. The CDR3 length is 14 residues. Trimming took 4 bases from V and 4 from J, leaving 12 bases between them.

The gene calls are TRBV23-1 and TRBJ2-7; the D call may be TRBD1 or TRBD2 (5 bases each). TRBV23-1 is reported as an ORF; its role is uncertain. This CDR3 region has 15 residues. V was shortened by 0 bases and J by 3 bases, with 12 bases between the two germline ends. The CDR3 sequence: CASSQSRGRGYEQYF. CDR3 bases: TGCGCCAGCAGTCAATCGAGGGGACGGGGCTACGAGCAGTACTTC.

V and J are TRBV7-2 and TRBJ2-7; 9 bases are a match to TRBD2. V dropped 2 bases and J dropped 9; count of bases not matched to a gene: 8. From germline, CDR1 is SGHTA and CDR2 FQGNSA. The CDR3 totals 14 residues. This CDR3 is CASSLISGRIGQYF. In DNA, the CDR3 is TGTGCCAGCAGCTTAATTAGCGGGAGAATAGGGCAGTACTTC.

This clone was detected once. Here the CDR3 reads CASANRGRGPLGNTQYF. DNA for the CDR3: TGTGCCAGCGCGAACCGGGGGAGAGGCCCCCTGGGGAATACGCAGTATTTT. The chain joins TRBV28 to TRBJ2-3, with D maybe TRBD2 (6 bases). From germline, CDR1 is MDHEN and CDR2 SYDVKM. The CDR3 is 17 amino acids. V was clipped by 8 bases and J by 7 bases, with 28 bases between them.

The rearrangement links TRBV11-1 to TRBJ1-4, with D tentatively TRBD1 (6 bases). Trimming cost V 4 bases and J 8 bases, with 20 bases left between them. The length of the CDR3 is 16 residues. CDR1 and CDR2 (germline): SGHAT, FQDESV (reference sequence). The DNA for the CDR3 is TGTGCCAGCAGCTCTTTTACAGGGAAAGAAGGCGAAAAACTGTTTTTT. Encoded protein: CASSSFTGKEGEKLFF.

The CDR3 DNA is TGTGCCAGTAGGATGAGGGGTCAGGGGTATCGGCCCCAGCATTTT. Its translation: CASRMRGQGYRPQHF. The V call is TRBV19, the J call TRBJ1-5; TRBD1 is a possible D gene (6 bases). Trimming shortened V by 6 bases and J by 9 bases, and 21 bases separated the two germline ends. The CDR3 has 15 amino acids. Germline V gene data show CDR1 as LNHDA and CDR2 as SQIVND (reference sequence). The whole variable domain, remainder taken from reference TRBV19 and TRBJ1-5, is DGGITQSPKYLFRKEGQNVTLSCEQNLNHDAMYWYRQDPGQGLRLIYYSQIVNDFQKGDIAEGYSVSREKKESFPLTVTSAQKNPTAFYLCASRMRGQGYRPQHFGDGTRLSIL.

This clone showed up just a few times. The chain couples TRBV10-1 to TRBJ2-1, with 12 bases lining up with TRBD2. J gave up 8 bases and V 3 bases, and 5 bases lay outside the gene matches. Germline loops: CDR1 WNHNN, CDR2 SYGVQD (reference sequence). The CDR3 runs to 15 residues. The CDR3 DNA is TGCGCCAGCAGTGAAGGACTAGCGGGAAGGGATGAGCAGTTCTTC. Its translation: CASSEGLAGRDEQFF.